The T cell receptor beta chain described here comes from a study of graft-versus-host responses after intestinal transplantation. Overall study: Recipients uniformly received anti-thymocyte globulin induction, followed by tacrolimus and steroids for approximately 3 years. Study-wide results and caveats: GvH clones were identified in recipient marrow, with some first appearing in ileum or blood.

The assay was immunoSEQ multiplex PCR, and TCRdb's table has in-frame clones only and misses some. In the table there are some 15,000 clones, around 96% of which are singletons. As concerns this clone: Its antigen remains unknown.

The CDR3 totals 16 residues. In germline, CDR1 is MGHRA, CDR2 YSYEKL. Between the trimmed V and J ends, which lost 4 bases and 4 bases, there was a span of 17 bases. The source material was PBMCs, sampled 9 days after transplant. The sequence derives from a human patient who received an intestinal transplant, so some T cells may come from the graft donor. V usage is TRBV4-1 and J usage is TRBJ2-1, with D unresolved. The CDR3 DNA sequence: TGCGCCAGCAGCCCGTCAACGGAGAACCAGTACAATGAGCAGTTCTTC. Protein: CASSPSTENQYNEQFF.